This entry describes one TCR delta chain. Given a much more abundant clone one base away, this may be a read error. The entry originates in a study of gamma-delta chains in newborns, infants, children. TCRdb reran clone calling via CATT on the reads. The sample lists roughly 6,000 delta-chain clones; 1.5% to 2.5% were seen once. The CDR3 consists of 19 residues. Per germline, CDR1 GEAIGNYY and CDR2 EKD. V lost 0 bases and J lost 0, with 14 bases in between. The receptor comes from a child who was a newborn, infant or young child, either healthy, febrile or measles-vaccinated (not recorded which). The chain has TRDV2 and TRDJ3, with D unclear. The specimen was blood. The CDR3 DNA is TGTGCCTGTGACACCTTACTCGCCGCCAGCTCCTGGGACACCCGACAGATGTTTTTC. This translates into CACDTLLAASSWDTRQMFF.